This T cell receptor (beta chain) stems from a study of T-cell reconstitution after alpha-beta-depleted transplantation in children. This clonotype has a handful of counts. V shed 1 base and J shed 5 bases, with 14 bases lying between them. This CDR3 is 14 amino acids long. The germline V gene encodes CDR1 DFQATT and CDR2 SNEGSKA (reference sequence). TCRbeta library preparation incorporated unique molecular identifiers. TCRdb recomputed calls from the PCR reads with MiXCR, one row per CDR3 protein. This table has about 360,000 distinct CDR3 sequences, about an eighth appearing once. This TCR was sampled from a human donor who donated a stem cell graft to a child with Fanconi anemia. The V and J genes are TRBV20-1 and TRBJ2-5; D remains unclear. This sample comprised PBMCs, obtained from the stem cell graft. The CDR3, as DNA: TGCAGTGCTAGAGTCAGTCCCGCGGCGGAGACCCAGTACTTC. Amino acid sequence: CSARVSPAAETQYF.